This T cell receptor beta chain was sequenced during a study of blood T cell repertoires in COVID-19. Across the study: COVID-19 samples from acute and convalescent phases originated in the United States, Italy and Spain. Sample material is recorded as cDNA or gDNA derived from T cells, B-cell-depleted T cells, or PBMCs.

The CDR3 has 15 residues. V was cut by 4 bases and J by 8 bases, with 18 bases left in between. Per germline, CDR1 MNHEY and CDR2 SMNVEV (reference sequence). Only in-frame clones appear in the TCRdb table, and some are missing; sequencing was by immunoSEQ multiplex PCR. The sample has 130,000 to 150,000 clones, almost 90% seen once. V and J are TRBV27 and TRBJ2-4; D is unresolved. The receptor comes from a man aged 50-59 years with active or convalescent COVID-19. Sequenced sample: peripheral blood. The CDR3 region is CASSSVTLDTDIQYF. Here the CDR3 DNA reads TGTGCCAGCAGTTCGGTTACCCTAGATACGGACATTCAGTACTTC.